The text below deals with one T cell receptor beta chain. The sample originates from a study of shared clonotypes between healthy human individuals. Turning to the study itself: Donor ages ranged 18 to 49 years: two women, a few men.

Each subset's genomic DNA was shared equally among a number of immunoSEQ plates. Using immunoSEQ multiplex PCR, the repertoire was profiled, and TCRdb retains in-frame clones only, with some absent. The table shows around 500,000 clones, with around 80% occurring only once. The CDR3 runs to 15 residues. Trimming removed 4 bases at V and 0 bases at J, with 10 bases between. Germline V lookup: CDR1 SGHVS, CDR2 FQNEAQ. The sequenced material came from PBMCs. This chain joins TRBV7-8 and TRBJ1-3; D perhaps matches TRBD1 (5 bases). The receptor's source is a woman aged 40 to 50 in good health. Some clones in this sample may be carry-over from other donors' samples. In DNA form, the CDR3 reads TGTGCCAGCAGCTCCGACAGTACCTCTGGAAACACCATATATTTT. This codes for CASSSDSTSGNTIYF. Complete variable domain (other parts from reference TRBV7-8 and TRBJ1-3): GAGVSQSPRYKVAKRGQDVALRCDPISGHVSLFWYQQALGQGPEFLTYFQNEAQLDKSGLPSDRFFAERPEGSVSTLKIQRTQQEDSAVYLCASSSDSTSGNTIYFGEGSWLTVV.